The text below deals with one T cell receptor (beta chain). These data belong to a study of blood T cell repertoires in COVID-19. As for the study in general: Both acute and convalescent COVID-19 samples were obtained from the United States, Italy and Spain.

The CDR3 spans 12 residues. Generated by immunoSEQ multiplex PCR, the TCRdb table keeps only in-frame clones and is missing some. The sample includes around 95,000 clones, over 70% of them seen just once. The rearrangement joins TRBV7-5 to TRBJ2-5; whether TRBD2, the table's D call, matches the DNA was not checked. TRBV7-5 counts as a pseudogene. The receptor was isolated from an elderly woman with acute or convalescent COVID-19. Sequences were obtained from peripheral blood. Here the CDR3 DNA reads TGTGCCAGAAGCTTAGTTACTCAGACCCAGTACTTC. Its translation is CARSLVTQTQYF.